Detailed here is one TCR beta chain. As yet, its antigen is unknown. This specimen belongs to a study of blood T cells in healthy people across ages. Study-wide results and limits: Diversity was higher, and naive CD4+ cells more numerous, in long-lived donors than in aged donors. Those diversity estimates obtained from one million T cells were thought to be underestimates.

Using a J-beta primer mix together with a sample-barcoded 5' primer, a second PCR was run for roughly 7 to 12 cycles. One entry per CDR3 protein, called by TCRdb with MiXCR from the 5' RACE reads. The table lists about 1.4 million distinct CDR3 sequences, 45% to 70% of them singletons. The CDR3 length is 15 residues. The trim removed 0 bases at V and 4 bases at J, leaving 6 bases unmatched. Germline CDR1 is DFQATT and CDR2 is SNEGSKA (reference sequence). The chain links TRBV20-1 to TRBJ2-7; TRBD2 aligns across 10 bases. This TCR derives from a young man in good health. Sequenced sample: blood. The CDR3 loop reads CSARDLGLATYEQYF. DNA for the CDR3: TGCAGTGCTAGAGATTTGGGACTAGCGACTTACGAGCAGTACTTC.